This TCR beta chain was obtained from a study of blood T cells in healthy people across ages. A sample-barcoded 5' primer and a J-beta primer mix were used in a second PCR of about 6 to 11 cycles. TCRdb fed the 5' RACE reads into MiXCR, producing one record per CDR3 protein. This sample yields some 1,000,000 distinct CDR3 sequences, of which 20% to 25% are seen a single time; less than 0.75% belongs to the top ten. This clonotype was detected a few times. A further study also used this sample, focusing on T cells of mothers and their children.

The sequenced material came from blood. The sequence derives from a girl aged 2-10 years in good health.

CDR3 region: CASSVGWTGANVLTF. CDR3 coding DNA: TGTGCCAGCAGCGTTGGTTGGACTGGGGCCAACGTCCTGACTTTC. The gene calls are TRBV9 and TRBJ2-6, with unresolved D. V was pared by 2 bases and J by 2 bases, with 8 bases between. The CDR3 runs to 15 residues. Per the germline V gene, CDR1 is SGDLS and CDR2 is YYNGEE.